A selection of T cell receptor beta chains follows, all from one sample in a study of blood T cell repertoires in COVID-19. Assay: immunoSEQ multiplex PCR; the TCRdb copy retains only in-frame clones and omits some. The sample includes about 210,000 clones, roughly four fifths of them seen just once. The sample consisted of peripheral blood. These receptors all stem from a woman of 80 years or more with COVID-19, enrolled during active disease. Both conserved end residues are part of each CDR3. A D gene is named only where the DNA matches it firmly. Clone size appears in some rows only: once, few, many, or a class for an expanded clone.

j_gene,abundance,v_gene,d_gene,len,CDR3nt,CDR3aa
TRBJ2-2,once,TRBV9,.,15,TGTGCCAGCAGCCCGAAAGGGGCGAACACCGGGGAGCTGTTTTTT,CASSPKGANTGELFF
TRBJ2-6,.,TRBV19,.,18,TGTGCCAGTACCAGGGGAGGGCCTGCCTCCTCTGGGGCCAACGTCCTGACTTTC,CASTRGGPASSGANVLTF
TRBJ2-1,.,TRBV4-2,TRBD1,19,TGTGCCAGCAGCCAAGAGAGAAGGGACAGCCCGCGGCCGTACAATGAGCAGTTCTTC,CASSQERRDSPRPYNEQFF
TRBJ1-6,.,TRBV5-4,.,15,TGTGCCAGCAGCCTAGGGGCTTTGGGAAATTCACCCCTCCACTTT,CASSLGALGNSPLHF
TRBJ1-6,.,TRBV6-4,.,15,TGTGCCAGCAAACCGACACAATCCTATAATTCACCCCTCCACTTT,CASKPTQSYNSPLHF
TRBJ1-5,few,TRBV5-1,.,15,TGCGCCAGCAGCTTGACAGGGAGGGACAATCAGCCCCAGCATTTT,CASSLTGRDNQPQHF
TRBJ1-5,.,TRBV10-2,.,12,TGCGCCAGCAGACCGACGGGGGGGCCCCAGCATTTT,CASRPTGGPQHF
TRBJ2-3,.,TRBV2,.,12,TGTGCCAGCAGTGAAAGGCTAGGCACGCAGTATTTT,CASSERLGTQYF
TRBJ2-1,.,TRBV7-3,.,14,TGTGCCAGCAGCGCTAGACTAGGGATCAATGAGCAGTTCTTC,CASSARLGINEQFF
TRBJ1-4,few,TRBV19,TRBD1,14,TGTGCCAGTAGATACAGGGGTACTGATGAAAAACTGTTTTTT,CASRYRGTDEKLFF
TRBJ2-3,.,TRBV11-2,TRBD2,15,TGTGCCAGCAGCTTAGGGACTAGCGGGGAAGATACGCAGTATTTT,CASSLGTSGEDTQYF
TRBJ2-7,.,TRBV13,TRBD1,13,TGTGCCAGCAGCTTAGCACAGGGGAACGAGCAGTACTTC,CASSLAQGNEQYF
TRBJ1-2,.,TRBV6-6,.,14,TGTGCCAGCAGTAAGCACAGGGAGAACTATGGCTACACCTTC,CASSKHRENYGYTF
TRBJ1-4,.,TRBV6-5,.,15,TGTGCCAGCAGTTATTCAGGGATCCCAAATGAAAAACTGTTTTTT,CASSYSGIPNEKLFF